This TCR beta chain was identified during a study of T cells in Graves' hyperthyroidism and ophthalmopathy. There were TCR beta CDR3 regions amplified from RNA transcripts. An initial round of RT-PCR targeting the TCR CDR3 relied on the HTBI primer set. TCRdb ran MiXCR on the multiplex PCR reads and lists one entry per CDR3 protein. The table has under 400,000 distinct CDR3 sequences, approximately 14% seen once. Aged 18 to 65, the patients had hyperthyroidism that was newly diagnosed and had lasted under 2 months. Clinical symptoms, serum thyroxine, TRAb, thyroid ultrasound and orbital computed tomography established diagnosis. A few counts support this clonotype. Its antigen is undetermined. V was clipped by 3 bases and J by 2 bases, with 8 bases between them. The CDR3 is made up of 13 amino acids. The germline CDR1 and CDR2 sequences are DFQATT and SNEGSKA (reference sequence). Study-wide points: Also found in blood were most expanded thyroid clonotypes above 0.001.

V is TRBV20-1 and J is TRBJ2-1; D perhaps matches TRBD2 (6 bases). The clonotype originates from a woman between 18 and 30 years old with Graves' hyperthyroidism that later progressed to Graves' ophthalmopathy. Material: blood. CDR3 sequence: CSASAGPYNEQFF. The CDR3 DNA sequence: TGCAGTGCTAGTGCGGGGCCCTACAATGAGCAGTTCTTC.